This T cell receptor (beta chain) was found in a study of blood T cell repertoires in COVID-19. As for the study in general: From the United States, Italy and Spain came samples of acute and convalescent COVID-19. PBMCs, B-cell-depleted T cells, or T cells were the source of the cDNA or gDNA that made up the material.

Under the authors' procedure: Amplification from reference gene primers served as the basis for estimated nucleated cell counts. Method: immunoSEQ multiplex PCR; TCRdb's copy keeps in-frame clones and lacks some. V, J and clone size reflect that table, while D and trimming were determined from the DNA. The sample lists more than 450,000 clones, about nine tenths occurring once. Participant age was roughly 18 to 90 years, and participants resided in roughly 24 US areas. The CDR3 runs to 16 residues. Germline V gene sequence: CDR1 LGHDT, CDR2 YNNKEL (reference sequence). Trimming pared 2 bases from V and 0 bases from J, leaving 11 bases between.

This sequence was found in a woman younger than 30 who had recovered from COVID-19. Sequencing was done on a sample of PBMCs or T cells enriched from blood (not recorded which). The rearrangement uses TRBV3-1 (or the pseudogene TRBV3-2) and TRBJ1-3, with D tentatively TRBD1 (6 bases). In DNA form, the CDR3 reads TGTGCCAGCAGCCAATTGGACAGTTCCTCTGGAAACACCATATATTTT. This translates into CASSQLDSSSGNTIYF.